The clone carrying this TCR beta chain was counted once. The germline gene is not matched at one end of the junction; a read error may be the cause. The data derive from a study of shared T cell receptors in the human thymus. Generated by immunoSEQ multiplex PCR, the TCRdb table keeps only in-frame clones and is missing some. The sample carries some 660,000 clones, 87% recorded once. Germline lookup yields CDR1 GTSNPN and CDR2 SVGIG (reference sequence). This CDR3 region has 15 residues. This same sample was also part of a study on human thymus T cells. Turning to that study: Related research examined unrelated individuals and reported that their thymic repertoires overlapped highly.

This TCR came from a boy younger than two with a congenital heart defect. The source material was thymocytes. The chain couples TRBV30 to TRBJ1-6; D remains unclear. The CDR3 loop reads CAWRPQRTNNSPLHF. The CDR3 DNA sequence: TGTGCCTGGAGACCACAGAGAACGAATAATTCCCCCCTCCACTTT.